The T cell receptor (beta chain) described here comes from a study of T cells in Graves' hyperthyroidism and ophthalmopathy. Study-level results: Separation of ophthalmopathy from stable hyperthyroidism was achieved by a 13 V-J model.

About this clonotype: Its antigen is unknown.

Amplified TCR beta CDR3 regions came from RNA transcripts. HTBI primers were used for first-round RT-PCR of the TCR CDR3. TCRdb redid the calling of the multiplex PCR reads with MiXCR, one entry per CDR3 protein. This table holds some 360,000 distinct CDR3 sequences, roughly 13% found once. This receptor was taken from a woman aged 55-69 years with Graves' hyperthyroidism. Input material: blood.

CDR3: CASSSQGLSYNEQFF. DNA for the CDR3: TGTGCCAGCAGCTCGCAGGGGCTCTCCTACAATGAGCAGTTCTTC. This chain connects TRBV11-2 to TRBJ2-1; D may be TRBD1 (6 bases). Germline V lookup: CDR1 SGHAT, CDR2 FQNNGV. The CDR3 is 15 amino acids. The V end lost 4 bases, the J end lost 0 bases, and 10 bases lay between the germline ends.